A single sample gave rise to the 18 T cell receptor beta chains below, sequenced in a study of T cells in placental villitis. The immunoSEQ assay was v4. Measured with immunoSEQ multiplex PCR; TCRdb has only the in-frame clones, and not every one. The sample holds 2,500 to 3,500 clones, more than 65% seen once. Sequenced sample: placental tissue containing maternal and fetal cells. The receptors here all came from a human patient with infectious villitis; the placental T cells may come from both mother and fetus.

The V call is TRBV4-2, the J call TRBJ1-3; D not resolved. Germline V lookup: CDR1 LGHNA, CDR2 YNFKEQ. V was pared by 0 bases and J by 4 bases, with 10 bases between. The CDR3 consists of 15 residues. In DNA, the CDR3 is TGTGCCAGCAGCCAAGACCCGGCAGCCGGAAACACCATATATTTT. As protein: CASSQDPAAGNTIYF.

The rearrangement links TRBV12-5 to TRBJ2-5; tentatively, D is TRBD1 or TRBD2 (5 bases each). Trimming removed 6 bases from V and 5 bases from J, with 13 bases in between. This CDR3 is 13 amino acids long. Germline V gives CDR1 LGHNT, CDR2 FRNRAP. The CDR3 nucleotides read TGTGCTAGTGGCCAATCAGGGACCGAGACCCAGTACTTC. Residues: CASGQSGTETQYF.

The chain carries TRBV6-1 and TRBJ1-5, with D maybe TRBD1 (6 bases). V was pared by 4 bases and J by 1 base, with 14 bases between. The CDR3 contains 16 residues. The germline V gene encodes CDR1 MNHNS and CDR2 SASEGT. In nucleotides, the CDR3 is TGTGCCAGCAGTGCCTTCGGACAGAAGAGCAATCAGCCCCAGCATTTT. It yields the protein CASSAFGQKSNQPQHF.

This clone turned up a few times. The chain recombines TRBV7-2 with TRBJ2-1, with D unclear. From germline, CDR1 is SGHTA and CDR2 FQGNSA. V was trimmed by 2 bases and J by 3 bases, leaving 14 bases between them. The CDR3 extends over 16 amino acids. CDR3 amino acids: CASSLRVIGYYNEQFF. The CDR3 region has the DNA TGTGCCAGCAGCTTACGTGTAATTGGCTACTACAATGAGCAGTTCTTC. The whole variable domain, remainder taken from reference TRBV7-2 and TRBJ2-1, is GAGVSQSPSNKVTEKGKDVELRCDPISGHTALYWYRQSLGQGLEFLIYFQGNSAPDKSGLPSDRFSAERTGGSVSTLTIQRTQQEDSAVYLCASSLRVIGYYNEQFFGPGTRLTVL.

Written as DNA, the CDR3 is TGTGCCAGCAGCGAGGGACTAGCGGAGTCCAATGAGCAGTTCTTC. Its protein product is CASSEGLAESNEQFF. The V gene is TRBV6-4, the J gene TRBJ2-1; TRBD2 agrees at 11 bases. The CDR3 loop spans 15 amino acids. Germline CDR1 and CDR2: MRHNA and SNTAGT. V gave up 6 bases and J gave up 6 bases; unmatched junction bases: 7.

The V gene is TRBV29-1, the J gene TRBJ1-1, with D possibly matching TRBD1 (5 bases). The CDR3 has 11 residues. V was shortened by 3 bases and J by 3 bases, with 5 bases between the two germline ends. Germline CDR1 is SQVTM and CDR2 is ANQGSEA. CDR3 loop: CSVEGDTEAFF. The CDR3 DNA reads TGCAGCGTTGAGGGGGACACTGAAGCTTTCTTT.

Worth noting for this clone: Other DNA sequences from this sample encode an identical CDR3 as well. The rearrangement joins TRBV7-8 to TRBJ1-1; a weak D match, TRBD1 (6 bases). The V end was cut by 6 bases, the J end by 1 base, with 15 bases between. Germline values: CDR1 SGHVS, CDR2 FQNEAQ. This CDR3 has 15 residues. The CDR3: CASSLQHRENTEAFF. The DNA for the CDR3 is TGTGCCAGCAGTTTACAACACAGGGAGAACACTGAAGCTTTCTTT.

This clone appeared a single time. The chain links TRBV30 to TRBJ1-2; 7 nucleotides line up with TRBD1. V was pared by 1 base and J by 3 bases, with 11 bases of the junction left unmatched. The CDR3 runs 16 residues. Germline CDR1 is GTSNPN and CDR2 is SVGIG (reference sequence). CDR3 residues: CAWSDPTGKIDYGYTF. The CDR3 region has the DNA TGTGCCTGGAGTGATCCGACAGGGAAAATTGACTATGGCTACACCTTC.

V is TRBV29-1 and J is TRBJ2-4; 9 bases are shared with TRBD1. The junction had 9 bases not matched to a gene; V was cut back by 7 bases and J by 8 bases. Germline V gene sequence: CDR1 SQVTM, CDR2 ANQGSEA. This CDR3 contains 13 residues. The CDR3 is CSAVGQGQDIQYF. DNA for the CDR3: TGCAGCGCAGTGGGACAGGGCCAGGACATTCAGTACTTC. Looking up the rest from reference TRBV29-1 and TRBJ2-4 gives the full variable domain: SAVISQKPSRDICQRGTSLTIQCQVDSQVTMMFWYRQQPGQSLTLIATANQGSEATYESGFVIDKFPISRPNLTFSTLTVSNMSPEDSSIYLCSAVGQGQDIQYFGAGTRLSVL.

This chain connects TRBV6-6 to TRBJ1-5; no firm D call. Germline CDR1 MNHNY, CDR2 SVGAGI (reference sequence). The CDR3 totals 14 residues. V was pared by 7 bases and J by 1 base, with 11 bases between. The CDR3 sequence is CASNPGGSNQPQHF. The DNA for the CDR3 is TGTGCCAGCAACCCAGGCGGAAGCAATCAGCCCCAGCATTTT.

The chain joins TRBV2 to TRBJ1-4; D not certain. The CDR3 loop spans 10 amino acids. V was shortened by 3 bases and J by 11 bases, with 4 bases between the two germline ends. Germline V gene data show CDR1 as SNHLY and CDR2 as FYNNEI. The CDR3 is CASSEGKLFF. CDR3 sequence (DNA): TGTGCCAGCAGTGAGGGGAAACTGTTTTTT. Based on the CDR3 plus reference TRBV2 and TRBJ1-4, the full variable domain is EPEVTQTPSHQVTQMGQEVILRCVPISNHLYFYWYRQILGQKVEFLVSFYNNEISEKSEIFDDQFSVERPDGSNFTLKIRSTKLEDSAMYFCASSEGKLFFGSGTQLSVL.

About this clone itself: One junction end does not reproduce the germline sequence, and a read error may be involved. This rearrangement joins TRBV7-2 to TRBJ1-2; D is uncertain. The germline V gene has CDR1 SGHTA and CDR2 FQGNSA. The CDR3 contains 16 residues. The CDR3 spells CASSLEWAGRSHGYTF. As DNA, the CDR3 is TGTGCTAGCAGCTTAGAATGGGCCGGTCGCAGTCATGGCTACACCTTC. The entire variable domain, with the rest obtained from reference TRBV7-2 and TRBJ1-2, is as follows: GAGVSQSPSNKVTEKGKDVELRCDPISGHTALYWYRQSLGQGLEFLIYFQGNSAPDKSGLPSDRFSAERTGGSVSTLTIQRTQQEDSAVYLCASSLEWAGRSHGYTFGSGTRLTVV.

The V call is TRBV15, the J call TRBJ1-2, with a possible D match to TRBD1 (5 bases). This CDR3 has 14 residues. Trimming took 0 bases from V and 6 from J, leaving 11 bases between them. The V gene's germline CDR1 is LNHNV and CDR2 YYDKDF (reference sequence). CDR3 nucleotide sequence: TGTGCCACCAGCAGAGATAGAAAAGGGGATGGCTACACCTTC. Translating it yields CATSRDRKGDGYTF. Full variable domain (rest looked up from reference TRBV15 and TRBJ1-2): DAMVIQNPRYQVTQFGKPVTLSCSQTLNHNVMYWYQQKSSQAPKLLFHYYDKDFNNEADTPDNFQSRRPNTSFCFLDIRSPGLGDTAMYLCATSRDRKGDGYTFGSGTRLTVV.

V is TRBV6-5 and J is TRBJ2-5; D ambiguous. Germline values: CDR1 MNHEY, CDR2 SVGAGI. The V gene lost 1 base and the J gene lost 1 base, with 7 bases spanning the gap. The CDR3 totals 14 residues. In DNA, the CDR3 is TGTGCCAGCAGTTACTTTCTAGGCCAAGAGACCCAGTACTTC. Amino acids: CASSYFLGQETQYF.

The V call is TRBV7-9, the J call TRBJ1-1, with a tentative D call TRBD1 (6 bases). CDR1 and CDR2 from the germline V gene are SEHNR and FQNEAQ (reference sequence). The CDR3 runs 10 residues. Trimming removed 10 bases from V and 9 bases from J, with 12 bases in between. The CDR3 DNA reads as TGTGCCACCGGGGGGGCTAAAGCTTTCTTT. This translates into CATGGAKAFF.

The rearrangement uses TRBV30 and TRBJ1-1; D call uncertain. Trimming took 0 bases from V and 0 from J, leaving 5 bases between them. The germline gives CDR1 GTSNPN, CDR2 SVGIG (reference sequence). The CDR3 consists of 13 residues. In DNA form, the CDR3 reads TGTGCCTGGAGTGTCGGGTTGAACACTGAAGCTTTCTTT. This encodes CAWSVGLNTEAFF.

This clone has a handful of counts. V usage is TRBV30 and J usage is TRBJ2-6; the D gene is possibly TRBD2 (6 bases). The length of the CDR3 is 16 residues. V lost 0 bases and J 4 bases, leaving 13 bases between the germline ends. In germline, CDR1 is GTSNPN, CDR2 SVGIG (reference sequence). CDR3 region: CAWSVGGGLGANVLTF. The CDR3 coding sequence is TGTGCCTGGAGTGTAGGTGGAGGGCTGGGGGCCAACGTCCTGACTTTC.

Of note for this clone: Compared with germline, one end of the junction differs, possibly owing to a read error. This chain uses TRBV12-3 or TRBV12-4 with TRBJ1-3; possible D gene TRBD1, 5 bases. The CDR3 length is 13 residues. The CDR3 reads CASRSPRQPDSLF. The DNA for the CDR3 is TGTGCCAGCAGGTCCCCCCGACAGCCCGACTCCCTGTTT.